This entry describes one T cell receptor (beta chain). Its target antigen remains unknown. The input lacks base qualities; no much larger clone sits a single base away. These data are taken from a study of blood T cell repertoires in COVID-19 (TCRdb year 2020). Looking at the study overall: The collaborator samples originated in the United States, Italy and Spain and spanned the acute and convalescent phases of COVID-19. The material from the prospective study consisted of cDNA or gDNA derived from T cells, B-cell-depleted T cells, or PBMCs. The dataset comprised deeply sampled blood TCRbeta repertoires from subjects exposed to, actively infected with, or recovered from COVID-19. The repertoires were released in a freely available public database meant as a resource for research on the immune response to SARS-CoV-2. The samples were drawn from two sources: the first 160 participants of the ongoing ImmuneRACE study, and 1,000 to 1,500 subjects contributed by 6 global collaborators. The sample metadata nearly always contained a de-identified subject ID, COVID-19 status, age in years and sex. HLA class I and class II types, where available, came from metadata supplied by the sample provider rather than from assay-based typing.

In the prospective study, participants were roughly 18 to 89 years old, resided in about two dozen geographic areas of the United States, and were enrolled through a virtual design. Cohort assignment in the prospective study relied on participant-reported clinical history from a screening survey and a study questionnaire. Recovered participants in ImmuneRACE Cohort 3 were defined as having two consecutive negative NP/OP PCR tests, clearance from a healthcare professional, or resolution of symptoms. In the prospective study, whole blood, serum and a nasopharyngeal or oropharyngeal swab were collected from each participant by mobile phlebotomists. Participants in the prospective study had the option to provide additional blood draws and questionnaires over a roughly 2-month period. Before DNA extraction, prospective study blood samples were shipped either frozen or at room temperature. After removal of 3 bases from V and 7 bases from J, the junction retains 9 bases not matched to a gene. Its CDR3 holds 13 amino acids, cysteine through phenylalanine. The retained sequence is limited to the CDR3, 39 bases, with the frame set at the first base. From a lookup of the germline V gene (reference sequence), CDR1 and CDR2 are DFQATT and SNEGSKA.

The immunoSEQ Assay, a bias-controlled multiplex PCR, was used to amplify TCRbeta CDR3 regions from genomic DNA. Regarding the original processing steps: Within the assay, amplification of reference gene primers was used to estimate how many nucleated cells each sample contained. To quantify the absolute abundance of each unique TCRbeta CDR3 rearrangement, sequence reads were collapsed and filtered. For each sample, productive Simpson clonality was calculated as the square root of Simpson's diversity index over productive rearrangements. What TCRdb holds here is the immuneACCESS table cut down to in-frame rearrangements. Part of the clones is not present; checked against another copy, under half of the missing clones reflect an unresolved V gene, and the others are unexplained. That table supplies the V and J calls and clone size; D and trimming were determined from the DNA. Within this sample are under 450,000 clones, with 83% of them counted one time only. Clones ranked in the top ten supply around 5% of the sample.

General study outcomes and caveats: The amount of clinical and demographic metadata varied by source and participant and was provided uncurated.

The chain employs TRBV20-1 and TRBJ2-7; TRBD2 agrees with 7 junctional bases. Input material: PBMCs or T cells enriched from blood (not recorded which). This sequence originates from a woman in her 50s who had recovered from COVID-19. The DNA is as follows: TGCAGTGCTAGTATGGGACTACCTACGGAGCAGTACTTC. The encoded protein is CSASMGLPTEQYF.